The entry below describes one T cell receptor beta chain. This sample also contains other DNA sequences that code for the same CDR3. Germline V gene sequence: CDR1 MNHEY, CDR2 SMNVEV (reference sequence). This CDR3 has 13 amino acids. V was clipped by 3 bases and J by 6 bases; unmatched bases: 1. The sample originates from a study of blood T cell repertoires in COVID-19. Per the study methods: Reference gene primer amplification yielded estimated nucleated cell counts. Using immunoSEQ multiplex PCR, the repertoire was profiled, and TCRdb retains in-frame clones only, with some absent. The DNA gave D and trimming, while V, J and clone size come from that table. The sample yields a few hundred thousand clones, about nine tenths seen once.

This TCR derives from a woman aged 30 to 39 with COVID-19, enrolled during active disease. Sequences were obtained from peripheral blood. The rearrangement links TRBV27 to TRBJ1-1; 10 bases line up with TRBD1. The CDR3 sequence is CASSFGQGAEAFF. CDR3 in DNA: TGTGCCAGCAGTTTTGGACAGGGGGCTGAAGCTTTCTTT.